Listed below are T cell receptor beta chains from one sample, sequenced in a study of blood T cell repertoires in COVID-19. Repertoires were generated with immunoSEQ multiplex PCR, while TCRdb's copy carries only in-frame clones and drops some. The top ten hold around 7.5% of the sample, which has fewer than 60,000 clones, around 86% seen once. Sequenced: peripheral blood. Receptors were obtained from a man in his 70s with active COVID-19. Each CDR3 is given with its conserved first and last residue.

v_call cdr3_aa
TRBV5-1 CASSLPELYEQYF
TRBV6-5 CASTRDRGYEQYF
TRBV5-1 CASSPGTVVDTQYF
TRBV3-1/TRBV3-2 CASSHLSASGGYTF
TRBV7-3 CASSPQGTGNYGYTF
TRBV2 CASSEAVTGSSGANVLTF
TRBV11-2 CASSLIQGARAFF
TRBV14 CASTRDSEETQYF
TRBV11-2 CASSSHMKTNYGYTF
TRBV6-2/TRBV6-3 CASSFDRVMFGKLFF
TRBV5-4 CASSFRKANTGELFF
TRBV5-5 CASSLEQSSYEQYF
TRBV5-6 CASSLRDTSSPLHF
TRBV6-5 CASSLTVFGSYEQYF
TRBV7-6 CASSGSGAKTQYF
TRBV6-9 CASSASGKGGSGNTIYF
TRBV3-1/TRBV3-2 CASSQGLAGGTDTQYF
TRBV19 CASSIEQGGTQYF
TRBV4-3 CASSQDRGTSYEQYF
TRBV19 CASSTQGRNNSPLHF
TRBV6-5 CASSWTSGGGTQYF
TRBV5-4 CASSSRTSGYEQYF
TRBV4-1 CASSQPGQGLTGGYTF
TRBV6-2/TRBV6-3 CASSYGDRDGYTF
TRBV7-2 CASSSLGVAGNTIYF
TRBV7-3 CASSLTGGGGITEAFF
TRBV4-2 CASSLPVGELAKNIQYF
TRBV6-6 CASMIGNTEAFF